The T cell receptor (beta chain) described here comes from a study of T cells in localized non-small cell lung cancer. CDR3 length: 16 amino acids. Germline V gives CDR1 SEHNR, CDR2 FQNEAQ (reference sequence). With 0 bases removed from V and 0 bases from J, the gap between germline ends came to 9 bases. General study points: Clonality of T cells reached its maximum in uninvolved adjacent lung, surpassing tumor. Elevated circulating T cell density in blood was associated with longer overall survival. Median detection of top 100 tumor clones in adjacent lung was over 45 clones. Heterogeneity remains possible because sequencing was limited to only one tumor region.

As concerns this clone: What it recognizes is unknown.

Repertoires were generated with immunoSEQ multiplex PCR, while TCRdb's copy carries only in-frame clones and drops some. The sample lists 24,000 or so clones; about nine tenths were seen once. Material: peripheral blood, obtained before any cancer treatment. This receptor was obtained from a woman aged 40 to 75 with stage I lung adenocarcinoma. The chain couples TRBV7-9 to TRBJ1-5, with D unclear. The CDR3 loop reads CASSLATEYSNQPQHF. The DNA of the CDR3 is TGTGCCAGCAGCTTAGCGACCGAGTATAGCAATCAGCCCCAGCATTTT.